Listed below are T cell receptor beta chains from one sample, sequenced in a study of cytomegalovirus exposure and HLA in healthy donors. TCRdb's table, derived via immunoSEQ multiplex PCR, lists solely in-frame clones and lacks some. The data contain roughly 190,000 clones, approximately 78% of them seen just once; the ten biggest clones take up less than 15%. The source material was PBMCs. These receptors all stem from a woman aged 25 to 45 in good health and CMV-seropositive. Each CDR3 is given without its conserved first and last residue. A D gene is named only where the DNA matches it firmly.

d_call j_call v_call cdr3_aa
TRBD1 TRBJ2-7 TRBV11-3 ASSLRQGLYEQY
TRBD1 TRBJ1-1 TRBV25-1 ASSLGGRENTEAF
TRBD1 TRBJ2-3 TRBV7-8 ASSFSQGADTQY
TRBD1 TRBJ1-2 TRBV9 ASRDDRAYGYT
TRBD1 TRBJ2-2 TRBV29-1 SVGDRTNTGELF
- TRBJ2-3 TRBV10-3 AIRSGGQDTQY
TRBD1 TRBJ1-2 TRBV2 ASSRDRERVYGYT
TRBD1 TRBJ1-2 TRBV4-2 ASSQAKSGTGRGYT
- TRBJ1-2 TRBV7-2 ASSLDGQGGYGYT
- TRBJ2-1 TRBV5-1 ASSFQDRSYNEQF
- TRBJ2-7 TRBV5-4 ASSLDRGGSEQY
TRBD1 TRBJ1-1 TRBV7-9 ASSFSTDRRNTEAF
- TRBJ1-2 TRBV19 ASSWAGQKYGYT
- TRBJ2-1 TRBV29-1 SVGGNEQF
TRBD1 TRBJ1-1 TRBV2 ASSRDRRDTEAF
- TRBJ2-5 TRBV6-1 ASSASREQTQY
TRBD1 TRBJ1-1 TRBV4-1 ASSQWAGGNTEAF
- TRBJ1-1 TRBV4-2 ASSQDTGWSTEAF
TRBD1 TRBJ1-5 TRBV15 ATSTDRGVQPQH
- TRBJ1-5 TRBV28 ASNPHHGKPNLPQH
- TRBJ2-7 TRBV7-2 ASSFGGTTYEQY
TRBD2 TRBJ2-7 TRBV5-1 ASTLGSSGPYEQY
- TRBJ1-5 TRBV2 ASTLGEGRNQPQH
TRBD1 TRBJ2-5 TRBV27 ASRNRGQGVVVETQY
- TRBJ2-5 TRBV21-1 ASSWTGRGTQY
TRBD2 TRBJ2-1 TRBV28 ASSLSGGQNNEQF
TRBD2 TRBJ2-1 TRBV18 ASSTASGNNEQF
- TRBJ2-1 TRBV6-1 ASSAPVVGNEQF
TRBD2 TRBJ2-1 TRBV14 ASSQGTGTSGF
- TRBJ1-4 TRBV4-1 ASSQDPGTNEKLF
TRBD2 TRBJ2-3 TRBV2 AGGLASSTDTQY
TRBD1 TRBJ2-3 TRBV27 ASSTRQGAATITDTQY